The following is a T cell receptor beta chain sequence with its context. No antigen is known for it. Germline V gives CDR1 MDHEN, CDR2 SYDVKM. CDR3 size: 13 residues. V lost 4 bases, J lost 6 bases, and 2 bases stayed unmatched. Profiled with immunoSEQ multiplex PCR; TCRdb holds only in-frame clones, not every one. This sample has more than 250,000 clones, with roughly 90% found just once. The data were obtained in a study of cytomegalovirus exposure and HLA in healthy donors. General study findings and limits: Researchers counted around 160 TCR beta chains as cytomegalovirus-associated. A few of the chains that were CMV-associated were confirmed in vitro to be specific for CMV antigens.

The genes are TRBV28 and TRBJ1-4, with 7 bases lining up with TRBD1. The TCR comes from a woman aged 18-30 years in good health and CMV-seronegative. The sample comprised PBMCs. DNA for the CDR3: TGTGCCAGCAGTTCCGGACAGGATGAAAAACTGTTTTTT. Residues: CASSSGQDEKLFF.